This is a list of T cell receptor beta chains from one sample in a study of blood T cell repertoires in COVID-19. Produced via immunoSEQ multiplex PCR; TCRdb's table is partial and in-frame only. Among about 190,000 clones listed, approximately 91% were seen once. Specimen: peripheral blood. Receptors originate from a man aged 70-80 years with active or convalescent COVID-19. Each CDR3 is given with its conserved first and last residue. A D gene is named only where the DNA matches it firmly. Some rows have no size entry. The others give once, few or many, or a class for an expanded clone.

DNA	CDR3	V	J	size	length	D
TGTGCCAGCAGTTACATCCCCCACGCTAGTTTCTACGAGCAGTACTTC	CASSYIPHASFYEQYF	TRBV6-2/TRBV6-3	TRBJ2-7	NA	16	NA
TGTGCCTGGAGTGCCACGCTAGCGTATAGTAACAATGAGCAGTTCTTC	CAWSATLAYSNNEQFF	TRBV30	TRBJ2-1	NA	16	NA
TGTGCCAGCAGCCCCTGGGACAGGAATAATCTCTATAATTCACCCCTCCACTTT	CASSPWDRNNLYNSPLHF	TRBV7-8	TRBJ1-6	NA	18	TRBD1
TGTGCCAGCAGTGGGCAGGAAGAGACCCAGTACTTC	CASSGQEETQYF	TRBV2	TRBJ2-5	NA	12	NA
TGTGCCAGCAGCTTGGCCGACAGGCGAAGCTCCTACGAGCAGTACTTC	CASSLADRRSSYEQYF	TRBV5-6	TRBJ2-7	NA	16	NA
TGCGCCAGCAGCTTCCAGGGGGTGAAAGGGTACACTGAAGCTTTCTTT	CASSFQGVKGYTEAFF	TRBV5-1	TRBJ1-1	NA	16	TRBD1
TGTGCCAGCAATGGGTGGCCCGGGGGTGAGACCCAGTACTTC	CASNGWPGGETQYF	TRBV5-6	TRBJ2-5	NA	14	NA
TGTGCCACCAGCTCACGGGGGGGACAGCTCACAGATACGCAGTATTTT	CATSSRGGQLTDTQYF	TRBV15	TRBJ2-3	NA	16	NA
TGTGCCAGCAGCAAACGGACTAGTTCGATGGAAGATACGCAGTATTTT	CASSKRTSSMEDTQYF	TRBV11-3	TRBJ2-3	NA	16	TRBD2
TGTGCCAGTATCAGGTGGGAGGGAGGTGAGCAGTTCTTC	CASIRWEGGEQFF	TRBV19	TRBJ2-1	once	13	TRBD2
TGTGCCAGCAGGAGACAGGGTCCCTACGAGCAGTACTTC	CASRRQGPYEQYF	TRBV27	TRBJ2-7	NA	13	TRBD1
TGTGCCAGCAGCTTAGAAGGGAGCAACAATGAGCAGTTCTTC	CASSLEGSNNEQFF	TRBV7-2	TRBJ2-1	NA	14	NA
TGCAGCGTTACAAAAGGGACCTCAGGGGCCTCTAACTATGGCTACACCTTC	CSVTKGTSGASNYGYTF	TRBV29-1	TRBJ1-2	NA	17	NA
TGTGCCAGCAGCCGGGGTTTACCCGAAGGTGAAAAACTGTTTTTT	CASSRGLPEGEKLFF	TRBV5-8	TRBJ1-4	NA	15	NA
TGCGCCAGCAGCCAAGATGCGGGGCAGAATAGCAATCAGCCCCAGCATTTT	CASSQDAGQNSNQPQHF	TRBV4-1	TRBJ1-5	NA	17	NA
TGTGCCAGCAGCTTAGGGGTTAGCGGGAGGACAGATACGCAGTATTTT	CASSLGVSGRTDTQYF	TRBV7-7	TRBJ2-3	NA	16	TRBD2
TGTGCCAGTCTTCCCCCTAGCGGGAGGGCTGGTGAGCAGTACTTC	CASLPPSGRAGEQYF	TRBV28	TRBJ2-7	NA	15	TRBD2
TGTGCCAGCAGTCCCCGACAGGGAGACACTGAAGCTTTCTTT	CASSPRQGDTEAFF	TRBV6-2/TRBV6-3	TRBJ1-1	NA	14	TRBD1
TGCAGCGTTCTAACCCGGGTTACGATTTCGGGGGCCAACGTCCTGACTTTC	CSVLTRVTISGANVLTF	TRBV29-1	TRBJ2-6	NA	17	NA
TGTGCCAGCAGCTCCACGAGCGTGGCTGGAAACACCATATATTTT	CASSSTSVAGNTIYF	TRBV7-2	TRBJ1-3	NA	15	NA
TGTGCCAGCAGGGACCTAGCGGGAGCTTTCTATGAGCAGTTCTTC	CASRDLAGAFYEQFF	TRBV2	TRBJ2-1	NA	15	TRBD2